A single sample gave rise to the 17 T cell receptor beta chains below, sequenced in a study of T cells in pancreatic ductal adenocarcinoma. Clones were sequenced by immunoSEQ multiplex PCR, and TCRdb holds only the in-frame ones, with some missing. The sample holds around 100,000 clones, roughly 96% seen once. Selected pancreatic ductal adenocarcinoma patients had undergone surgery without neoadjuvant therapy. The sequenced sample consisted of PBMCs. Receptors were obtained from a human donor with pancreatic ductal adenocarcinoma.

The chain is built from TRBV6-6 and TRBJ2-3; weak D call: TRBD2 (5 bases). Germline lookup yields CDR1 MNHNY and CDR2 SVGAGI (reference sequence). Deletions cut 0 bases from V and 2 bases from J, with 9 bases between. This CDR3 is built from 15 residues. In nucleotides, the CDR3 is TGTGCCAGCAGTTACTCGCGGGCACACACAGATACGCAGTATTTT. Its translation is CASSYSRAHTDTQYF.

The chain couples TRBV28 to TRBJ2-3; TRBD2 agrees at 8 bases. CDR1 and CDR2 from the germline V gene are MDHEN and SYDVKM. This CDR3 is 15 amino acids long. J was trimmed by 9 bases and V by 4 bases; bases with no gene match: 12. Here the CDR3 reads CASSYRSGSRDTQYF. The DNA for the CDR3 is TGTGCCAGCAGTTACAGGAGCGGGAGTCGAGACACGCAGTATTTT.

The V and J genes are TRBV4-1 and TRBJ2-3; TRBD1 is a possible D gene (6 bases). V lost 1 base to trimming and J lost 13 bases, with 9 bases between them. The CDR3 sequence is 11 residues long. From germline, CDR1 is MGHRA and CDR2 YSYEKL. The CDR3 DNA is TGCGCCAGCAGCCAAGGAGACAGGAAGTATTTT. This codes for CASSQGDRKYF.

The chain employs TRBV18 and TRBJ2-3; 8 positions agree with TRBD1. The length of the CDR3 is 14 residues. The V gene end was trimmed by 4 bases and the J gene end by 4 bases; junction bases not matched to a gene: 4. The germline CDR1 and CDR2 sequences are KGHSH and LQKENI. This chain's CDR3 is CASSLAGGADTQYF. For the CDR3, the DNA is TGTGCCAGCTCACTCGCAGGGGGCGCAGATACGCAGTATTTT. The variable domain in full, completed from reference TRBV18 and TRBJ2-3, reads NAGVMQNPRHLVRRRGQEARLRCSPMKGHSHVYWYRQLPEEGLKFMVYLQKENIIDESGMPKERFSAEFPKEGPSILRIQQVVRGDSAAYFCASSLAGGADTQYFGPGTRLTVL.

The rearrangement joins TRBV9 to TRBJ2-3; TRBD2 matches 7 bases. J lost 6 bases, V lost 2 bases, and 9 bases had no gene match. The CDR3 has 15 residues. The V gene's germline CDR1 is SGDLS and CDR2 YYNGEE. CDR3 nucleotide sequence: TGTGCCAGCAGCGTGACAAGGGAGGGGTGGGATACGCAGTATTTT. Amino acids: CASSVTREGWDTQYF.

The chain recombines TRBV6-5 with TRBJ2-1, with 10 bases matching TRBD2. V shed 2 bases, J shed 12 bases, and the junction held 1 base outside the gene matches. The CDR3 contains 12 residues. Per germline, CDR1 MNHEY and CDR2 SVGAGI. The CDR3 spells CASSYPSGGQFF. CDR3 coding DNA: TGTGCCAGCAGTTACCCTAGCGGGGGGCAGTTCTTC.

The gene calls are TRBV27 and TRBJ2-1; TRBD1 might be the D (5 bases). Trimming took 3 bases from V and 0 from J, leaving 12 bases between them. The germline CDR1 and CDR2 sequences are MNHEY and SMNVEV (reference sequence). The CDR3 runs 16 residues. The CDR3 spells CASSFLPTGSYNEQFF. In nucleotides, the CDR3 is TGTGCCAGCAGTTTTCTCCCCACAGGCTCCTACAATGAGCAGTTCTTC.

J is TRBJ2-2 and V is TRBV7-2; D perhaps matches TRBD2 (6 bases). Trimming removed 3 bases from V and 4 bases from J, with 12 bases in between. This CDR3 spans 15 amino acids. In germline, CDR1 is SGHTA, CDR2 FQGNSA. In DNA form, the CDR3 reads TGTGCCAGCAGCTTCGGGAGCTCTGGCACCGGGGAGCTGTTTTTT. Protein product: CASSFGSSGTGELFF. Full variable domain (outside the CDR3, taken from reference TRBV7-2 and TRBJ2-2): GAGVSQSPSNKVTEKGKDVELRCDPISGHTALYWYRQSLGQGLEFLIYFQGNSAPDKSGLPSDRFSAERTGGSVSTLTIQRTQQEDSAVYLCASSFGSSGTGELFFGEGSRLTVL.

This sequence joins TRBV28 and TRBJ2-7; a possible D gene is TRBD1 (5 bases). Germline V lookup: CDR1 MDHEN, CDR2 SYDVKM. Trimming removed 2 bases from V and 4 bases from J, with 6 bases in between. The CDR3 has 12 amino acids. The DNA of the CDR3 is TGTGCCAGCAGTTTAAGGGGTTACGAGCAGTACTTC. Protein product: CASSLRGYEQYF.

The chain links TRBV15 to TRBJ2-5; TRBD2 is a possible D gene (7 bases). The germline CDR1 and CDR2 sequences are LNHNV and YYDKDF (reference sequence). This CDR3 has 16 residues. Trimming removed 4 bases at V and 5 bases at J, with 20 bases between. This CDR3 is CATSTAGQPGGETQYF. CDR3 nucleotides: TGTGCCACCAGCACCGCAGGACAGCCCGGGGGGGAGACCCAGTACTTC.

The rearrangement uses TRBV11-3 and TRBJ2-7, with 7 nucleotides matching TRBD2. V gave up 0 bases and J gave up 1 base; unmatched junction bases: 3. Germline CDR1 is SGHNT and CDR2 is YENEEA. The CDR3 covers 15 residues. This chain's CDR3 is CASSLEGGSSYEQYF. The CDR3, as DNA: TGTGCCAGCAGCTTAGAGGGCGGGAGTTCCTACGAGCAGTACTTC.

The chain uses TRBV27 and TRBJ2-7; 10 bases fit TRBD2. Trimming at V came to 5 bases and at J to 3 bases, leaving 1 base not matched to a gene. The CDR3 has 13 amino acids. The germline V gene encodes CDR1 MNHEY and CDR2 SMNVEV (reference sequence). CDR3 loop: CASSPSGGYEQYF. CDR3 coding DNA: TGTGCCAGCAGTCCTAGCGGGGGCTACGAGCAGTACTTC.

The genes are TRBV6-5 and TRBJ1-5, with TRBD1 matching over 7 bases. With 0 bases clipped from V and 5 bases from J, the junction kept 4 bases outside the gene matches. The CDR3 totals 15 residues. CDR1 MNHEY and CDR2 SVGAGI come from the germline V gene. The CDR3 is CASSYSGGADQPQHF. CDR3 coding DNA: TGTGCCAGCAGTTACTCAGGGGGCGCAGATCAGCCCCAGCATTTT.

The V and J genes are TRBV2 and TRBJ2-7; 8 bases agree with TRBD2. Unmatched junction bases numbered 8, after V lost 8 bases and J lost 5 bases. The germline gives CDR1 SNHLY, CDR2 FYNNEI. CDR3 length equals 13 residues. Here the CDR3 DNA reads TGTGCCAGCGCCATGAGCGGGAGCAACGAGCAGTACTTC. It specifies CASAMSGSNEQYF.

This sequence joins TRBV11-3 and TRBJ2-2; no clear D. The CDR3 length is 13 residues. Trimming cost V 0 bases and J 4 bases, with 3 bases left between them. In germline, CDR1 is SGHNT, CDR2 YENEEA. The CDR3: CASSLDSTGELFF. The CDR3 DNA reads TGTGCCAGCAGCTTAGATAGCACCGGGGAGCTGTTTTTT.

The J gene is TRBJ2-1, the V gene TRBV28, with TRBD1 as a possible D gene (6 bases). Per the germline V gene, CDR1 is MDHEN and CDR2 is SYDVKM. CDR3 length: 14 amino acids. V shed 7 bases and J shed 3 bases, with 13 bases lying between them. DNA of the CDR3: TGTGCCAGCAACCAACAGGGATACTACAATGAGCAGTTCTTC. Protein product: CASNQQGYYNEQFF.

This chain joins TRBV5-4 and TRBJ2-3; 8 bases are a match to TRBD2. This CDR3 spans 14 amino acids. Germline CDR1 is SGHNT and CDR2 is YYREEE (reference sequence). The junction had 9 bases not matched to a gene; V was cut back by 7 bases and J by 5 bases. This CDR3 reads CASGSGSFLDTQYF. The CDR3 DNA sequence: TGTGCCAGCGGGAGCGGGAGCTTCTTAGATACGCAGTATTTT.